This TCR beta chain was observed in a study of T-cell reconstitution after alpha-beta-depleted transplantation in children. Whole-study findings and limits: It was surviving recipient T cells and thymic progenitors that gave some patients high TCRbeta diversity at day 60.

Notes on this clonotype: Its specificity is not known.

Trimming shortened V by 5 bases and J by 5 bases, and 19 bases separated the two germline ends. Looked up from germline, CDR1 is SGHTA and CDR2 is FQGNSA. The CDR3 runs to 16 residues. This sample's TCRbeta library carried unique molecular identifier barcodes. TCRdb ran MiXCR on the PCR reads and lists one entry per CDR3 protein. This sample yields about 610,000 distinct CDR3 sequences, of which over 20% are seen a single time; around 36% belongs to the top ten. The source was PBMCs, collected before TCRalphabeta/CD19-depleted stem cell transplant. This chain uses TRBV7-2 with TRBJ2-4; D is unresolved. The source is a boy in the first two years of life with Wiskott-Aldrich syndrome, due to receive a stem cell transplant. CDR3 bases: TGTGCCAGCAGCCCCGACCCCGGTTCTTGGGAAAACATTCAGTACTTC. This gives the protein CASSPDPGSWENIQYF.